Each of the 9 T cell receptor beta chains below was sequenced from the same sample in a study of blood T cell repertoires in COVID-19. The assay was immunoSEQ multiplex PCR, and TCRdb's table has in-frame clones only and misses some. Among roughly 32,000 clones listed, over 60% were seen once. Sequenced input: peripheral blood. These receptors were obtained from a human donor in a cohort sampled during active COVID-19.

The chain is built from TRBV19 and TRBJ2-2; TRBD1 aligns across 8 bases. The CDR3 loop spans 15 amino acids. CDR1 and CDR2 (germline): LNHDA, SQIVND (reference sequence). V gave up 4 bases and J gave up 6 bases; unmatched junction bases: 7. Here the CDR3 DNA reads TGTGCCAGTAGTAGTTGGCAGGGGGCGTCCGGGGAGCTGTTTTTT. It is translated as CASSSWQGASGELFF.

The rearrangement joins TRBV19 to TRBJ2-5; 13 nucleotides align to TRBD2. The V segment lost 2 bases and the J segment 0 bases; nucleotides outside the gene matches: 6. The length of the CDR3 is 18 residues. Germline loops: CDR1 LNHDA, CDR2 SQIVND (reference sequence). This CDR3 is CASSIRTSGSAYQETQYF. The CDR3 region has the DNA TGTGCCAGTAGTATACGGACTAGCGGGAGCGCTTACCAAGAGACCCAGTACTTC.

The V and J genes are TRBV21-1 and TRBJ1-2; the table's D call, TRBD1, was not checked against the DNA. TRBV21-1 is a pseudogene segment. The CDR3 totals 15 residues. The CDR3 sequence: CASSKVPGVNYGYTF. CDR3 bases: TGTGCCAGCAGCAAAGTTCCAGGGGTGAACTATGGCTACACCTTC.

The V gene is TRBV13, the J gene TRBJ2-7; tentatively, D is TRBD1 (6 bases). Germline V gives CDR1 PRHDT, CDR2 FYEKMQ (reference sequence). This CDR3 spans 14 amino acids. V lost 5 bases, J lost 5 bases, and 16 bases lay in between. CDR3 amino acids: CASSDYTQGNEQYF. CDR3 DNA sequence: TGTGCCAGCAGCGATTACACACAGGGAAACGAGCAGTACTTC.

The V and J genes are TRBV12-3 or TRBV12-4 and TRBJ2-1; D not certain. V shed 1 base and J shed 2 bases, with 3 bases lying between them. The length of the CDR3 is 13 residues. This chain's CDR3 is CASSLGPYNEQFF. In DNA, the CDR3 is TGTGCCAGCAGTTTAGGGCCCTACAATGAGCAGTTCTTC.

The chain combines TRBV28 with TRBJ1-4; the match to TRBD1 covers 7 bases. The CDR3 runs to 16 residues. Germline assignment: CDR1 MDHEN and CDR2 SYDVKM. Unmatched junction bases numbered 10, after V lost 6 bases and J lost 3 bases. The CDR3 is CASRNPRGTANEKLFF. CDR3 DNA sequence: TGTGCCAGCAGAAACCCACGCGGGACAGCTAATGAAAAACTGTTTTTT. Full variable domain (missing parts from reference TRBV28 and TRBJ1-4): DVKVTQSSRYLVKRTGEKVFLECVQDMDHENMFWYRQDPGLGLRLIYFSYDVKMKEKGDIPEGYSVSREKKERFSLILESASTNQTSMYLCASRNPRGTANEKLFFGSGTQLSVL.

The J gene is TRBJ2-7, the V gene TRBV7-9; 8 bases are shared with TRBD2. The CDR3 runs 16 residues. The V gene end was trimmed by 5 bases and the J gene end by 7 bases; junction bases not matched to a gene: 16. Germline V gene lookup returns CDR1 SEHNR and CDR2 FQNEAQ (reference sequence). CDR3 DNA sequence: TGTGCCAGCAGCCTGGGACTAGGAAGCTCCTCGAAGGAGCAGTACTTC. This gives the protein CASSLGLGSSSKEQYF.

The V gene is TRBV5-1, the J gene TRBJ1-1; 7 bases match TRBD1. With V trimmed by 4 bases and J by 0 bases, 6 bases remained unmatched. This CDR3 is built from 15 residues. Germline V gives CDR1 SGHRS, CDR2 YFSETQ. CDR3 region: CASSPWDSMNTEAFF. The CDR3 DNA follows: TGCGCCAGCAGCCCGTGGGACAGCATGAACACTGAAGCTTTCTTT.

This rearrangement joins TRBV4-2 to TRBJ1-2; 7 bases match TRBD1. CDR1 is LGHNA and CDR2 is YNFKEQ in the germline V gene. This CDR3 spans 15 amino acids. Trimming cost V 3 bases and J 4 bases; bases outside gene matches: 8. The chain's CDR3 is CASSQAQGRLYGYTF. The CDR3 DNA reads as TGTGCCAGCAGCCAGGCACAGGGGCGGCTCTATGGCTACACCTTC.